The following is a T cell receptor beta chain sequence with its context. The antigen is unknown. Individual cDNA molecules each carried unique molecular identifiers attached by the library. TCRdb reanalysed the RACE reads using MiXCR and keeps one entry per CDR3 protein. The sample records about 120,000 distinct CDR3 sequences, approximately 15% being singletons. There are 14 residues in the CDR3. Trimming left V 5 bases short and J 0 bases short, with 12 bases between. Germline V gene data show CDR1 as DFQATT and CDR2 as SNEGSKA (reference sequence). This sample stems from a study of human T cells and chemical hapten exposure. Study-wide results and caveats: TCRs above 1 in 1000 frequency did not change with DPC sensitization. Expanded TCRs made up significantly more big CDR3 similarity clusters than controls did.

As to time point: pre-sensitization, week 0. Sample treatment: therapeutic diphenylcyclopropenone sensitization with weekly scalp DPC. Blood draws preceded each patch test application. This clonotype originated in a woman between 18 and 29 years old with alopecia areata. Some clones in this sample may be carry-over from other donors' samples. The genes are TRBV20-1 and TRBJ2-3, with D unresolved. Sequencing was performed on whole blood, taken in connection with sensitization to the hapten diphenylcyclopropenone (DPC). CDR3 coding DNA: TGCAGTGCTTTAAGTCTTTTCAGCACAGATACGCAGTATTTT. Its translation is CSALSLFSTDTQYF.